Below, one TCR beta chain is given with its context. Clones were read by immunoSEQ multiplex PCR, and TCRdb kept only the in-frame ones, dropping some. This table has approximately 86,000 clones, about nine tenths appearing once. Germline CDR1 and CDR2: MNHEY and SVGAGI. The CDR3 is 14 amino acids. V was shortened by 2 bases and J by 7 bases, with 14 bases between the two germline ends. These data originate in a study of blood T cell repertoires in COVID-19. Sample: peripheral blood. This sequence originates from a man aged 50 or older with acute or convalescent COVID-19. V is TRBV6-5 and J is TRBJ1-2; D is perhaps TRBD1 (6 bases). The CDR3 spells CASSYNKGVGGYTF. The DNA for the CDR3 is TGTGCCAGCAGTTACAACAAGGGGGTGGGTGGCTACACCTTC.